This T cell receptor beta chain was obtained from a study of blood T cell repertoires in COVID-19. This clone was recorded a few times. TCRdb's table, derived via immunoSEQ multiplex PCR, lists solely in-frame clones and lacks some. The top ten clones hold around 1.1% of a sample with some 400,000 clones, 85% to 90% of them seen once. Between the trimmed V and J ends, which lost 4 bases and 1 base, there was a span of 8 bases. Germline V gives CDR1 SGHRS, CDR2 YFSETQ. The CDR3 runs to 13 residues. The specimen sequenced was PBMCs or T cells enriched from blood (not recorded which). This clonotype was sampled from a man younger than 45 who had recovered from COVID-19. The V gene is TRBV5-1, the J gene TRBJ1-1; weak D call: TRBD1 (6 bases). The CDR3 loop reads CASSGGQNTEAFF. CDR3 DNA: TGCGCCAGCAGCGGGGGACAGAACACTGAAGCTTTCTTT.